A single sample is the source of the 15 T cell receptor beta chains below, sequenced in a study of cytomegalovirus exposure and HLA in healthy donors. Primers: 60 Vbeta forward and 13 Jbeta reverse. The assay was immunoSEQ multiplex PCR, and TCRdb's table has in-frame clones only and misses some. The sample consists of about 130,000 clones, about 70% of them appearing once. Sequences were obtained from PBMCs. Every receptor here comes from a woman in her thirties or forties in good health and CMV-seronegative.

The genes are TRBV11-2 and TRBJ2-7; D unclear. Trimming left V 0 bases short and J 0 bases short, with 9 bases between. The CDR3 extends over 15 amino acids. CDR1 and CDR2 (germline): SGHAT, FQNNGV. The CDR3, as DNA: TGTGCCAGCAGCTTAGAACAGTCCATCTCCTACGAGCAGTACTTC. Translated: CASSLEQSISYEQYF. The full variable domain, its missing parts supplied by reference TRBV11-2 and TRBJ2-7, is EAGVAQSPRYKIIEKRQSVAFWCNPISGHATLYWYQQILGQGPKLLIQFQNNGVVDDSQLPKDRFSAERLKGVDSTLKIQPAKLEDSAVYLCASSLEQSISYEQYFGPGTRLTVT.

The V gene is TRBV4-1, the J gene TRBJ2-7; D is perhaps TRBD2 (6 bases). Per germline, CDR1 MGHRA and CDR2 YSYEKL. CDR3 length: 16 residues. The V end lost 4 bases, the J end lost 0 bases, and 16 bases lay between the germline ends. The CDR3: CASSPPGLPSSYEQYF. DNA for the CDR3: TGCGCCAGCAGCCCGCCGGGACTGCCAAGCTCCTACGAGCAGTACTTC.

This clone turned up a few times. The gene calls are TRBV2 and TRBJ1-6; 7 bases are a match to TRBD1. Germline V CDR1 and CDR2: SNHLY, FYNNEI. This CDR3 is 15 amino acids long. Unmatched junction bases numbered 7, after V lost 5 bases and J lost 6 bases. CDR3 protein: CASSNRGEGNSPLHF. The CDR3 DNA reads TGTGCCAGCAGTAACAGGGGAGAGGGTAATTCACCCCTCCACTTT.

The V gene is TRBV5-1, the J gene TRBJ1-2, with 7 bases lining up with TRBD1. The CDR3 covers 16 residues. Germline assignment: CDR1 SGHRS and CDR2 YFSETQ. Trimming removed 4 bases from V and 6 bases from J; junction bases left unmatched: 15. CDR3 DNA: TGCGCCAGCAGCCCCGGAGATACTACAGGGGCGAATGGCTACACCTTC. Translated, it gives CASSPGDTTGANGYTF.

V usage is TRBV19 and J usage is TRBJ1-5; no reliable D call. Trimming pared 3 bases from V and 0 bases from J, leaving 9 bases between. This CDR3 comprises 15 residues. Germline CDR1 LNHDA, CDR2 SQIVND (reference sequence). CDR3 DNA sequence: TGTGCCAGTAGTATCGCTATGTATAGCAATCAGCCCCAGCATTTT. As protein: CASSIAMYSNQPQHF.

The rearrangement uses TRBV30 and TRBJ2-7, with D tentatively TRBD2 (5 bases). The germline V and J ends were trimmed by 0 bases and 6 bases, with 12 bases remaining between them. The CDR3 has 13 residues. Germline V gives CDR1 GTSNPN, CDR2 SVGIG (reference sequence). The CDR3 region has the DNA TGTGCCTGGAGTGTACTAGGTTGGGGCGAGCAGTACTTC. Its protein product is CAWSVLGWGEQYF.

The V gene is TRBV4-3, the J gene TRBJ1-3; D remains unclear. The CDR3 consists of 19 residues. Germline V CDR1 and CDR2: LGHNA, YSLEER. V was shortened by 0 bases and J by 1 base, with 19 bases between the two germline ends. CDR3 coding DNA: TGCGCCAGCAGCCAAGATCGTTGGAGCAGAGGGCCTTCTGGAAACACCATATATTTT. Translated: CASSQDRWSRGPSGNTIYF.

The rearrangement links TRBV18 to TRBJ1-5, with TRBD1 matching over 12 bases. From germline, CDR1 is KGHSH and CDR2 LQKENI. CDR3 length: 19 amino acids. J lost 4 bases, V lost 3 bases, and 13 bases had no gene match. Here the CDR3 reads CASSPVPGQGAVRNQPQHF. In DNA form, the CDR3 reads TGTGCCAGCTCACCGGTCCCGGGACAGGGGGCAGTAAGGAATCAGCCCCAGCATTTT.

The chain links TRBV18 to TRBJ2-6; unclear D gene. Per germline, CDR1 KGHSH and CDR2 LQKENI. V was cut by 3 bases and J by 0 bases, with 15 bases left in between. This CDR3 has 18 residues. The CDR3, as DNA: TGTGCCAGCTCACCTATCCGTGAAGCTTACTCTGGGGCCAACGTCCTGACTTTC. It encodes CASSPIREAYSGANVLTF. The full variable domain, its missing parts supplied by reference TRBV18 and TRBJ2-6, is NAGVMQNPRHLVRRRGQEARLRCSPMKGHSHVYWYRQLPEEGLKFMVYLQKENIIDESGMPKERFSAEFPKEGPSILRIQQVVRGDSAAYFCASSPIREAYSGANVLTFGAGSRLTVL.

The chain combines TRBV18 with TRBJ1-3; D uncertain. The CDR3 contains 14 residues. Looked up from germline, CDR1 is KGHSH and CDR2 is LQKENI. The V and J ends lost 3 bases and 3 bases respectively, with 9 bases between them. The CDR3: CASSPLRDGNTIYF. For the CDR3, the DNA is TGTGCCAGCTCACCCCTGAGAGATGGAAACACCATATATTTT.

The V call is TRBV19, the J call TRBJ1-4; D remains ambiguous. With 3 bases removed from V and 5 bases from J, the gap between germline ends came to 13 bases. There are 15 residues in the CDR3. CDR1 and CDR2 (germline): LNHDA, SQIVND (reference sequence). Here the CDR3 DNA reads TGTGCCAGTAGTATGCGAGGGTCTGGGAATGAAAAACTGTTTTTT. It codes for CASSMRGSGNEKLFF.

The rearrangement links TRBV9 to TRBJ2-5; 9 nucleotides agree with TRBD1. From germline, CDR1 is SGDLS and CDR2 YYNGEE. The CDR3 runs to 15 residues. V lost 3 bases and J lost 3; bases outside the gene matches: 6. CDR3 sequence: CASSARTGVEETQYF. The CDR3 DNA reads as TGTGCCAGCAGCGCACGGACAGGGGTTGAAGAGACCCAGTACTTC.

The genes are TRBV7-2 and TRBJ2-7; 7 positions match TRBD1. There are 14 residues in the CDR3. Germline V lookup: CDR1 SGHTA, CDR2 FQGNSA. V lost 4 bases and J lost 3; bases outside the gene matches: 6. Written as DNA, the CDR3 is TGTGCCAGCAGCTGGTACAGGGGAAACTACGAGCAGTACTTC. Its protein product is CASSWYRGNYEQYF.

The chain carries TRBV7-2 and TRBJ1-2; D gene ambiguous. Germline CDR1 SGHTA, CDR2 FQGNSA. The CDR3 contains 17 residues. The V gene lost 2 bases and the J gene lost 2 bases, with 18 bases spanning the gap. CDR3 in amino acids: CASSLLGRAKVNYGYTF. CDR3 sequence (DNA): TGTGCCAGCAGCTTATTAGGGAGGGCGAAGGTAAACTATGGCTACACCTTC.

The chain links TRBV10-3 to TRBJ1-2; 7 bases fit TRBD1. Per the germline V gene, CDR1 is ENHRY and CDR2 is SYGVKD. V dropped 2 bases and J dropped 3; count of bases not matched to a gene: 6. This CDR3 comprises 15 residues. As DNA, the CDR3 is TGTGCCATCAGTGAGCGAACTCAGGGGGACTATGGCTACACCTTC. This translates into CAISERTQGDYGYTF.